The rows below give T cell receptor beta chains drawn from one sample of a study of CD8 T cells in Susac syndrome. TCRdb processed the immunoSEQ multiplex PCR reads anew with MiXCR; each CDR3 protein has one entry. The data contain 160,000 or so distinct CDR3 sequences, 95% of them singletons. Sequencing was performed on CD8+ T cells from PBMCs. These TCRs come from a human donor with multiple sclerosis. CDR3s include the opening cysteine and the closing phenylalanine or tryptophan. A D gene is named only where the DNA matches it firmly. Size is stated for part of the rows, as once, few or many counts, or as a class when the clone is expanded.

>TRBD2|NA|TRBJ2-1|TRBV4-1
TGCGCCAGCAGCCCGTCTAGCGGGAGGTCTGATGAGCAGTTCTTC
CASSPSSGRSDEQFF
>NA|NA|TRBJ2-7|TRBV20-1
TGCAGTGCTAGTGAGGTCGGGGTAACCTACGAGCAGTACTTC
CSASEVGVTYEQYF
>TRBD1|NA|TRBJ1-1|TRBV7-3
TGTGCCAGCAGCCCGACAGGGGGCTTCACTGAAGCTTTCTTT
CASSPTGGFTEAFF
>NA|NA|TRBJ1-1|TRBV28
TGTGCCAGCACCCCCCAGAGGGAGAACACTGAAGCTTTCTTT
CASTPQRENTEAFF
>NA|NA|TRBJ1-1|TRBV28
TGTGCCAGCAGTTCCACCTCTAGAGACGCTTTCTTT
CASSSTSRDAFF
>TRBD2|NA|TRBJ2-5|TRBV4-2
TGTGCCAGCAGCCAAGAGTCGGGACTATTCCAAGAGACCCAGTACTTC
CASSQESGLFQETQYF
>NA|NA|TRBJ2-7|TRBV29-1
TGCAGCGTTGCGGACAATTCCTACGAGCAGTACTTC
CSVADNSYEQYF
>NA|NA|TRBJ2-7|TRBV29-1
TGCAGCGTTGAAGATCGGAACGGTCCCTACGAGCAGTACTTC
CSVEDRNGPYEQYF
>TRBD1|NA|TRBJ2-1|TRBV6-6
TGTGCCAGCAGTTATTCCGGGACAGTGGGTGATAATGAGCAGTTCTTC
CASSYSGTVGDNEQFF
>NA|NA|TRBJ2-7|TRBV27
TGTGCCAGCAGTTTGGGCAGGCCAAACTACGAGCAGTACTTC
CASSLGRPNYEQYF
>NA|once|TRBJ2-7|TRBV5-4
TGTGCCAGCAGCTTTGGGGCAGGGGTAGCCCACGAGCAGTACTTC
CASSFGAGVAHEQYF
>NA|NA|TRBJ2-1|TRBV20-1
TGCAGTGCTACTCGCACCCAGGGGTACAATGAGCAGTTCTTC
CSATRTQGYNEQFF
>NA|NA|TRBJ2-7|TRBV25-1
TGTGCCAGCAGGTGGGGCTTCTACGAGCAGTACTTC
CASRWGFYEQYF
>NA|NA|TRBJ1-1|TRBV12-5
TGTGCTAGTGGCGGACAGATGAACACTGAAGCTTTCTTT
CASGGQMNTEAFF
>NA|NA|TRBJ2-5|TRBV20-1
TGCAGTGCAAGAGGGGTCGGCCTCCAAGAGACCCAGTACTTC
CSARGVGLQETQYF
>NA|NA|TRBJ2-5|TRBV7-8
TGTGCCAGCAGCCACCGGGACTCCGAGTACCAAGAGACCCAGTACTTC
CASSHRDSEYQETQYF
>TRBD1|NA|TRBJ2-7|TRBV3-1
TGTGCCAGCAGCCAGGGGACAGGGGTACTCTCCGAGCAGTACTTC
CASSQGTGVLSEQYF
>NA|NA|TRBJ2-1|TRBV9
TGTGCCAGCAGCGTAGCCGGGAATCTTGATGAGCAGTTCTTC
CASSVAGNLDEQFF
>NA|NA|TRBJ2-2|TRBV25-1
TGTGCCAGCCCAGCCCCGGGGGGCAGAAAGGGGACCGGGGAGCTGTTTTTT
CASPAPGGRKGTGELFF
>TRBD1|NA|TRBJ2-7|TRBV11-1
TGTGCCAGCAGCTTATTCAGGGGGATCTCCTACGAGCAGTACTTC
CASSLFRGISYEQYF
>NA|NA|TRBJ1-2|TRBV9
TGTGCCAGCAGCCCTGGACAGTCTAGCTATGGCTACACCTTC
CASSPGQSSYGYTF
>NA|NA|TRBJ2-7|TRBV29-1
TGCAGCGTTATTTATCCAGTACTCTACGAGCAGTACTTC
CSVIYPVLYEQYF
>TRBD2|NA|TRBJ2-5|TRBV27
TGTGCCAGCAGTTGGGTTAGCGGGAAATGGGAGACCCAGTACTTC
CASSWVSGKWETQYF
>NA|NA|TRBJ2-1|TRBV28
TGTGCCAGCAGTTTAGGCTCCGGGCTGAGGGTATTTGAGCAGTTCTTC
CASSLGSGLRVFEQFF
>TRBD2|NA|TRBJ2-3|TRBV5-4
TGTGCCAGCAGCTTGCTTATCGGGGGGATGGATACGCAGTATTTT
CASSLLIGGMDTQYF
>NA|once|TRBJ2-1|TRBV9
TGTGCCAGCAGCGTAGAAGGGGCATCCTACAATGAGCAGTTCTTC
CASSVEGASYNEQFF
>NA|NA|TRBJ2-7|TRBV11-2
TGTGCCAGCAGCTTAGGTCCCGGGACGTCTCACTACGAGCAGTACTTC
CASSLGPGTSHYEQYF
>NA|once|TRBJ2-1|TRBV3-1
TGTGCCAGCAGCCAAGATGAAGAGGATGAGCAGTTCTTC
CASSQDEEDEQFF
>NA|NA|TRBJ2-5|TRBV7-8
TGTGCCAGCAGCCGGTGGACAGCCCAAGAGACCCAGTACTTC
CASSRWTAQETQYF
>NA|NA|TRBJ1-1|TRBV29-1
TGCAGCGTTGTGGCTTCTTCTGAAGCTTTCTTT
CSVVASSEAFF
>NA|NA|TRBJ2-7|TRBV6-6
TGTGCCAGCAGTTACTCGACAGTTGAACACGAGCAGTACTTC
CASSYSTVEHEQYF
>NA|NA|TRBJ2-1|TRBV7-3
TGTGCCAGCAGCAACAACTACTATGAGCAGTTCTTC
CASSNNYYEQFF
>NA|NA|TRBJ1-2|TRBV2
TGTGCCAGCAGCCGTCGGGACCCTCCCTATGGCTACACCTTC
CASSRRDPPYGYTF
>NA|NA|TRBJ2-5|TRBV9
TGTGCCAGTGGACAGAGTCAAGAGACCCAGTACTTC
CASGQSQETQYF
>TRBD2|NA|TRBJ2-7|TRBV7-9
TGTGCCAGCAGCCTCCCGGGACAGGGACTAGCGGGGGCCTTCGGCGAGCAGTACTTC
CASSLPGQGLAGAFGEQYF
>NA|NA|TRBJ2-7|TRBV28
TGTGCCAGCAGTTGGGCACAGGGCGCCTACGAGCAGTACTTC
CASSWAQGAYEQYF
>NA|NA|TRBJ2-1|TRBV11-1
TGTGCCAGCAGCTTAGTTCCCCACGAGCAGTTCTTC
CASSLVPHEQFF
>TRBD1|NA|TRBJ2-1|TRBV12-5
TGTGCTAGTGGTCCGGGACAGGTTACTTACAATGAGCAGTTCTTC
CASGPGQVTYNEQFF
>TRBD2|NA|TRBJ2-1|TRBV24-1
TGTGCCACCAGTGGCGGGGGTGCCTACAATGAGCAGTTCTTC
CATSGGGAYNEQFF
>NA|NA|TRBJ2-1|TRBV15
TGTGCCACCAGCAGTCTCAGCAATGAGCAGTTCTTC
CATSSLSNEQFF
>NA|NA|TRBJ2-1|TRBV27
TGTGCCAGCAGTCCGGACGGATACAATGAGCAGTTCTTC
CASSPDGYNEQFF
>NA|NA|TRBJ2-1|TRBV7-9
TGTGCCAGCAGCCCGACCGTAGGGCGGAGGGGGACCGAGTACAATGAGCAGTTCTTC
CASSPTVGRRGTEYNEQFF
>TRBD1|NA|TRBJ2-1|TRBV7-9
TGTGCCAGCAGCCCCATCCCCGGGACAGGGATGAGAAATGAGCAGTTCTTC
CASSPIPGTGMRNEQFF
>TRBD1|NA|TRBJ1-5|TRBV15
TGTGCCACCAGCAGAGATGACAGGGTGGGTCAGCCCCAGCATTTT
CATSRDDRVGQPQHF
>NA|NA|TRBJ2-1|TRBV9
TGTGCCAGCAGCGTAGCTGGAGGCCAGAGTGAGCAGTTCTTC
CASSVAGGQSEQFF
>NA|NA|TRBJ1-2|TRBV6-6
TGTGCCAGCAGCTTACACCGGACAGATTCTTCTTATGGCTACACCTTC
CASSLHRTDSSYGYTF
>NA|NA|TRBJ2-5|TRBV7-2
TGTGCCAGCAGCCATGGGTCGGGAGTCGAGACCCAGTACTTC
CASSHGSGVETQYF
>NA|NA|TRBJ2-6|TRBV2
TGTGCCAGCAGTGAACCTCCAGGGGCCAACGTCCTGACTTTC
CASSEPPGANVLTF
>NA|NA|TRBJ2-7|TRBV20-1
TGCAGTGCCCCTGCGCCCTACAGCTACGAGCAGTACTTC
CSAPAPYSYEQYF